The rows below give T cell receptor beta chains drawn from one sample of a study of shared T cell receptors in the human thymus. Generated by immunoSEQ multiplex PCR, the TCRdb table keeps only in-frame clones and is missing some. The data contain hundreds of thousands of clones, approximately 95% of them singletons. The sequenced sample was thymocytes. These receptors were collected from a human donor. The CDR3 runs from the conserved cysteine through the conserved F or W. Fields, in order: D gene, J gene, clone size, V gene, CDR3 protein, CDR3 DNA. The D gene is left open where the match is weak. A clone size is listed for some rows: how often the clone was seen (once, few, many), or a class if it is expanded.

>TRBD1|TRBJ2-7|-|TRBV7-3
CASSLTGGDEQYF
TGTGCCAGCAGCTTGACAGGGGGCGACGAGCAGTACTTC
>-|TRBJ2-3|-|TRBV9
CASARQGNKELQTDTQYF
TGTGCCAGCGCAAGGCAGGGCAACAAGGAACTACAAACAGATACGCAGTATTTT
>-|TRBJ2-6|-|TRBV19
CASTNRGGVLTF
TGTGCCAGTACTAACAGGGGGGGCGTCCTGACTTTC
>TRBD2|TRBJ2-7|once|TRBV6-5
CASSYFRRGGYEQYF
TGTGCCAGCAGTTACTTTCGGCGCGGGGGCTACGAGCAGTACTTC
>-|TRBJ2-4|-|TRBV27
CASSSGVYRNIQYF
TGTGCCAGCAGTTCAGGGGTCTATCGGAACATTCAGTACTTC
>TRBD1|TRBJ2-7|-|TRBV11-3
CASSLGPDREVHEQYF
TGTGCCAGCAGCTTAGGGCCCGACAGGGAAGTCCACGAGCAGTACTTC
>-|TRBJ1-1|-|TRBV4-3
CASSQRRPGVTEAFF
TGCGCCAGCAGCCAACGACGTCCAGGGGTAACTGAAGCTTTCTTT
>-|TRBJ2-1|-|TRBV6-1
CASSVRAPYNEQFF
TGTGCCAGCAGTGTACGGGCTCCCTACAATGAGCAGTTCTTC
>-|TRBJ1-2|-|TRBV10-3
CAISDHTGFGCGYTF
TGTGCCATCAGCGATCACACAGGGTTTGGCTGCGGCTACACCTTC
>-|TRBJ1-5|-|TRBV4-3
CASSQGLFLDQPQHF
TGCGCCAGCAGCCAAGGGCTGTTCTTAGATCAGCCCCAGCATTTT
>-|TRBJ2-7|-|TRBV10-3
CASISRENEQYF
TGTGCCAGCATTAGTCGGGAAAACGAGCAGTACTTC
>-|TRBJ1-2|-|TRBV6-1
CASSESRGVPNYGYTF
TGTGCCAGCAGTGAATCCCGCGGAGTTCCTAACTATGGCTACACCTTC
>-|TRBJ2-5|once|TRBV14
CASSPGPAATGGQETQYF
TGTGCCAGCAGCCCCGGTCCGGCAGCCACTGGCGGCCAAGAGACCCAGTACTTC
>TRBD2|TRBJ2-7|-|TRBV6-4
CASRLGTSAPISYEQYF
TGTGCCAGCAGACTCGGGACTAGCGCACCGATCTCCTACGAGCAGTACTTC
>-|TRBJ1-1|-|TRBV11-2
CASSLDEEGENTEAFF
TGTGCCAGCAGCTTAGATGAAGAGGGTGAGAACACTGAAGCTTTCTTT
>-|TRBJ1-3|-|TRBV6-5
CASTKRVGYGTIYF
TGTGCCAGCACCAAGAGGGTAGGGTATGGCACCATATATTTT
>-|TRBJ2-3|-|TRBV28
CAIMKRGSQLSTDTQYF
TGTGCCATCATGAAAAGAGGGAGTCAACTTAGCACAGATACGCAGTATTTT
>TRBD1|TRBJ2-3|-|TRBV6-4
CASSRQGLSTDTQYF
TGTGCCAGCAGTCGACAGGGCCTCAGCACAGATACGCAGTATTTT
>TRBD1|TRBJ2-1|-|TRBV5-8
CASSPGQPSYNEQFF
TGTGCCAGCAGCCCGGGACAGCCCTCCTACAATGAGCAGTTCTTC
>TRBD2|TRBJ2-7|-|TRBV4-1
CASSQPSLAGGPREQYF
TGCGCCAGCAGCCAACCCTCACTAGCGGGAGGGCCGAGGGAGCAGTACTTC
>-|TRBJ2-3|-|TRBV5-4
CASSLDREKADTQYF
TGTGCCAGCAGCTTGGACAGGGAAAAGGCAGATACGCAGTATTTT
>TRBD1|TRBJ2-3|-|TRBV4-2
CASSQAGTGWADTQYF
TGTGCCAGCAGCCAAGCTGGGACAGGGTGGGCAGATACGCAGTATTTT
>-|TRBJ2-3|-|TRBV7-2
CASSRIFSNTDTQYF
TGTGCCAGCAGCCGGATTTTTTCTAACACAGATACGCAGTATTTT
>-|TRBJ2-4|-|TRBV7-9
CASSADSLAKNIQYF
TGTGCCAGCAGCGCCGACAGTTTAGCCAAAAACATTCAGTACTTC
>TRBD2|TRBJ2-1|-|TRBV7-2
CASSSLVSGGTPRNEQFF
TGTGCCAGCAGCTCCTTAGTATCCGGGGGGACCCCCAGGAATGAGCAGTTCTTC
>-|TRBJ1-5|-|TRBV27
CATQFAPPNQHF
TGTGCCACCCAGTTTGCGCCCCCTAACCAGCATTTT
>-|TRBJ2-6|once|TRBV4-3
CASSQDRAGRLSGANVLTF
TGCGCCAGCAGCCAAGATCGTGCAGGGAGGCTCTCTGGGGCCAACGTCCTGACTTTC
>-|TRBJ2-5|-|TRBV7-2
CASSHRRVRQETQYF
TGTGCCAGCAGCCACCGGCGGGTCAGACAAGAGACCCAGTACTTC
>-|TRBJ1-4|once|TRBV19
CASRPFRSMSNEKLFF
TGTGCCAGTAGACCTTTCAGAAGCATGAGTAATGAAAAACTGTTTTTT
>-|TRBJ1-1|-|TRBV7-3
CASSPGRGGTEAFF
TGTGCCAGCAGCCCAGGCCGGGGTGGGACTGAAGCTTTCTTT
>TRBD2|TRBJ2-1|-|TRBV30
CAWSGSDSGRYNEQFF
TGTGCCTGGAGTGGGAGCGACAGCGGGAGGTACAATGAGCAGTTCTTC
>-|TRBJ2-3|-|TRBV6-1
CASSEQGLSPPDTQYF
TGTGCCAGCAGTGAACAAGGACTGTCCCCTCCAGATACGCAGTATTTT
>-|TRBJ1-1|-|TRBV10-3
CAISPENTEAFF
TGTGCCATCAGTCCTGAGAACACTGAAGCTTTCTTT
>TRBD1|TRBJ2-1|-|TRBV5-1
CASSPGTGNINEQFF
TGCGCCAGCAGCCCAGGGACAGGAAACATCAATGAGCAGTTCTTC
>-|TRBJ1-5|-|TRBV5-8
CASSLAPGGHHSPQHF
TGTGCCAGCAGCTTGGCCCCCGGGGGTCACCATTCTCCCCAGCATTTT
>-|TRBJ1-2|once|TRBV7-9
CASSFKSSGVGYGYTF
TGTGCCAGCAGCTTTAAATCTTCAGGGGTAGGCTATGGCTACACCTTC
>TRBD2|TRBJ2-2|-|TRBV7-9
CASSFIAGGPHTGELFF
TGTGCCAGCAGCTTTATAGCGGGAGGGCCCCACACCGGGGAGCTGTTTTTT
>-|TRBJ2-5|few|TRBV6-5
CASTTGSGTQYF
TGTGCCAGCACTACAGGGTCGGGGACCCAGTACTTC
>-|TRBJ1-1|-|TRBV5-1
CASSHLQGGASEAFF
TGCGCCAGCAGCCATCTCCAGGGCGGCGCCTCTGAAGCTTTCTTT
>TRBD1|TRBJ2-7|-|TRBV6-1
CASSNRDRSYEQYF
TGTGCCAGCAGCAATAGGGACAGAAGCTACGAGCAGTACTTC
>TRBD1|TRBJ1-2|-|TRBV4-1
CASGSPGQGARGYTF
TGCGCCAGCGGGTCCCCGGGACAGGGGGCGCGAGGCTACACCTTC
>-|TRBJ2-1|-|TRBV28
CASSLSRAVANEQFF
TGTGCCAGCAGTTTATCGAGGGCGGTGGCCAATGAGCAGTTCTTC
>-|TRBJ1-5|-|TRBV7-2
CASSHGQSNSNQPQHF
TGTGCCAGCAGCCACGGACAGTCTAATAGCAATCAGCCCCAGCATTTT
>-|TRBJ2-1|once|TRBV19
CASSIGGLNNEQFF
TGTGCCAGTAGTATAGGGGGACTGAACAATGAGCAGTTCTTC
>-|TRBJ2-7|-|TRBV30
CAWSARGRDEQYF
TGTGCCTGGAGTGCAAGGGGGAGGGACGAGCAGTACTTC
>-|TRBJ2-7|once|TRBV7-9
CASSFFPRAYEQYF
TGTGCCAGCAGCTTCTTTCCCCGGGCCTACGAGCAGTACTTC
>-|TRBJ2-2|-|TRBV7-3
CASSQFWTLNTGELFF
TGTGCCAGCAGCCAATTCTGGACTCTGAACACCGGGGAGCTGTTTTTT
>-|TRBJ2-7|-|TRBV28
CASSFVGSSSYEQYF
TGTGCCAGCAGTTTTGTTGGCAGCAGCTCCTACGAGCAGTACTTC
>TRBD1|TRBJ1-5|once|TRBV5-6
CASTSQRTGEMDQPQHF
TGTGCCAGCACCTCACAACGGACAGGAGAAATGGACCAGCCCCAGCATTTT
>-|TRBJ2-2|-|TRBV4-3
CASSQDRGIRDTGELFF
TGCGCCAGCAGCCAAGATCGAGGGATCCGGGACACCGGGGAGCTGTTTTTT
>-|TRBJ1-2|-|TRBV27
CASSQRRGVNYGYTF
TGTGCCAGCAGCCAACGCCGGGGAGTTAACTATGGCTACACCTTC
>-|TRBJ2-1|-|TRBV4-1
CASSQVDEQFF
TGCGCCAGCAGCCAGGTTGATGAGCAGTTCTTC
>-|TRBJ1-1|-|TRBV14
CASSQAELGFNTEAFF
TGTGCCAGCAGCCAGGCGGAGTTGGGCTTTAACACTGAAGCTTTCTTT